This T cell receptor beta chain was recovered during a study of blood T cell repertoires in COVID-19. Study-wide background: PBMCs, B-cell-depleted T cells, or T cells were the source of the cDNA or gDNA that made up the material.

This clone appeared once. Enrolled through a virtual design, the participants were between roughly 18 and 90 years of age and came from under 30 US areas. Cohort assignment relied on participant-reported clinical history. Exposed participants encountered a COVID-19 case during the 2 weeks preceding study entry. The assay was immunoSEQ multiplex PCR, and TCRdb's table has in-frame clones only and misses some. The profile shows 150,000 or so clones, 80% to 85% of them singletons. The CDR3 spans 14 residues. Germline loops: CDR1 SGDLS, CDR2 YYNGEE. Trimming removed 0 bases at V and 4 bases at J, with 10 bases between.

Source material: PBMCs or T cells enriched from blood (not recorded which). This TCR derives from an older man who had been exposed to COVID-19. The V call is TRBV9, the J call TRBJ1-1; D is unresolved. The CDR3 DNA is TGTGCCAGCAGCGTAGTACATGTGTTCACTGAAGCTTTCTTT. Translating it yields CASSVVHVFTEAFF.